The T cell receptor beta chain described here comes from a study of STAT5B mutations in CD4+ large granular lymphocyte leukemia. V dropped 2 bases and J dropped 7 bases, with 10 bases sitting between them. This CDR3 contains 14 residues. Germline CDR1 is SGHDT and CDR2 is YYEEEE. The assay was run at survey level. Original handling: Productive clonotypes were detectable down to 2.59 x 10-5 frequency. Sequencing was performed with immunoSEQ multiplex PCR; in TCRdb, only in-frame clones are kept and a portion is missing. V, J and clone size were drawn from that table, and D and trimming were deduced from the DNA. The profile shows tens of thousands of clones, around 71% of them singletons. The study, taken as a whole, reports: Data were not HLA-matched across samples.

Of note for this clone: Its antigen remains unknown.

This rearrangement joins TRBV5-6 to TRBJ1-6; perhaps TRBD1 as D (6 bases). Sequenced sample: CD4+ T cells from blood buffy coats. The source of this sequence is a human donor in good health. This chain's CDR3 is CASSFVQGNSPLHF. For the CDR3, the DNA is TGTGCCAGCAGCTTCGTGCAGGGGAATTCACCCCTCCACTTT.